This TCR beta chain was sequenced for a study of early T cells in non-severe SARS-CoV-2 infection (dated by TCRdb to the early 2020s). Regarding the complete study: Bulk RNA from unsorted whole blood was used for TCR sequencing, so alpha and beta chains could not be paired.

CDR1 GTSNPN and CDR2 SVGIG were looked up in the germline V gene (reference sequence). Between the V and J ends, shortened by 2 bases and 3 bases respectively, the junction contains 7 bases. Measured from the cysteine to the phenylalanine, the CDR3 is 13 residues long. The only DNA kept is the CDR3, 39 bases in frame from the first base. Study-wide conclusions, independent of this receptor: VDJdb matching was skewed toward anti-spike CD8 responses and likely underestimated virus-specific expansions by missing private and CD4 specificities.

This clonotype has a handful of counts. Its antigen target is currently unknown. It has no much larger one-base neighbor in the sample; base qualities were not kept. Library prep was done by 5' RACE. The sample was run on a NextSeq 500. The TCR library protocol attached unique molecular identifiers to individual cDNA molecules to correct for sequencing error and PCR bias. TCR alpha and beta chains were both sequenced, and the abundances of alpha and beta sequences in each sample were closely correlated with each other. Regarding the original processing steps: V gene, J gene and CDR3 annotation of TCR sequences was performed with Decombinator V4. TCRs were defined as expanded if a significant change between any two time points was detected under a Poisson model with p below 0.0001. Abundances of TCRs were expressed as counts per million after normalisation to the total number of TCRs sequenced in each sample. TRAV1-2 paired with TRAJ12, TRAJ20 or TRAJ33 defined MAIT TCRs, while TRAV10 paired with TRAJ18 defined iNKT TCRs. A search of VDJdb, accessed on 1 November 2021, was run for TCRs annotated to CMV, EBV and SARS-CoV-2, with TCRs annotated for multiple antigens excluded. TCRdb trimmed the raw reads at Q25, called clones with MiXCR and kept productive beta chains. Each CDR3 protein gets just one entry, which takes the most common genes and DNA from the rows behind it. The V and J calls come from TCRdb's annotation, not from the publication. This sample comprises some 87,000 distinct CDR3 sequences, about 13% of them detected only once. 1.4% of the sample belongs to the ten largest clones.

Set within a cohort of healthcare workers in London, UK, this nested case-control study involved weekly PCR testing of nasopharyngeal swabs along with blood sampling. Healthcare workers were recruited during the week of the UK lockdown, between 23 and 31 March 2020, and followed weekly for up to about 15 weeks. The TCR sequence derives from an adult who was a healthcare worker with PCR-confirmed SARS-CoV-2 infection or an uninfected control (not recorded which). The sequence links TRBV30 to TRBJ1-4, and TRBD1 may be the D gene, going by 5 matching bases. Sequencing used whole blood. The DNA sequence is given as TGTGCCTGGAGTCCAGGGTCTAATGAAAAACTGTTTTTT. It encodes CAWSPGSNEKLFF.